This entry lists 10 T cell receptor beta chains sequenced from one sample in a study of cytomegalovirus exposure and HLA in healthy donors. Amplification used 60 Vbeta primers and 13 Jbeta primers. Using immunoSEQ multiplex PCR, the repertoire was profiled, and TCRdb retains in-frame clones only, with some absent. Here the sample spans hundreds of thousands of clones, around 80% being singletons. The specimen sequenced was PBMCs. Receptors were obtained from a middle-aged man in good health and CMV-seropositive.

This chain connects TRBV18 to TRBJ1-1; TRBD1 matches at 7 bases. Trimming cost V 4 bases and J 1 base; bases outside gene matches: 6. CDR3 length: 15 residues. Germline loops: CDR1 KGHSH, CDR2 LQKENI. The CDR3 sequence: CASSRRTGENTEAFF. DNA for the CDR3: TGTGCCAGCTCACGCAGGACAGGTGAGAACACTGAAGCTTTCTTT.

This clone has more than one count but fewer than ten. This chain joins TRBV5-6 and TRBJ1-4; 9 nucleotides line up with TRBD1. The CDR3 is 14 amino acids. V lost 0 bases to trimming and J lost 10 bases; unmatched junction nucleotides: 4. The germline gives CDR1 SGHDT, CDR2 YYEEEE. The CDR3 region is CASSLAGQGIKLFF. The CDR3, as DNA: TGTGCCAGCAGCTTGGCGGGACAGGGCATAAAACTGTTTTTT.

The CDR3 sequence: CASSLVPGLTGPFF. Here the CDR3 DNA reads TGTGCCAGCAGCTTAGTTCCTGGGCTTACCGGCCCGTTCTTC. V gene TRBV7-9 combines with J gene TRBJ2-1; D is unresolved. CDR3 size: 14 residues. V was clipped by 1 base and J by 15 bases, with 19 bases between them. Germline CDR1 is SEHNR and CDR2 is FQNEAQ (reference sequence).

This clone was detected a few times. The V gene is TRBV27, the J gene TRBJ1-1; D remains ambiguous. V lost 0 bases to trimming and J lost 6 bases, with 11 bases between them. CDR1 and CDR2 (germline): MNHEY, SMNVEV (reference sequence). The CDR3 length is 14 residues. The CDR3 nucleotides are TGTGCCAGCAGTTTATCTGGCAGAATTGCTGAAGCTTTCTTT. This codes for CASSLSGRIAEAFF.

The CDR3 coding sequence is TGCGCCAGTACCATTACCGGGAACACTGAAGCTTTCTTT. Translated, it gives CASTITGNTEAFF. The chain recombines TRBV5-1 with TRBJ1-1; D unclear. The CDR3 runs to 13 residues. Germline assignment: CDR1 SGHRS and CDR2 YFSETQ. Between the trimmed V and J ends, which lost 8 bases and 1 base, there was a span of 12 bases.

The chain links TRBV5-1 to TRBJ2-5; D is undetermined. The length of the CDR3 is 15 residues. Germline CDR1 reads SGHRS; CDR2 reads YFSETQ. Trimming shortened V by 4 bases and J by 4 bases, and 17 bases separated the two germline ends. The CDR3 protein is CASSKDISAGETQYF. The CDR3 region has the DNA TGCGCCAGCAGCAAAGACATCTCCGCCGGAGAGACCCAGTACTTC.

The chain combines TRBV19 with TRBJ2-1; possibly TRBD1 for D (6 bases). This CDR3 region has 13 residues. Trimming shortened V by 5 bases and J by 7 bases, and 12 bases separated the two germline ends. From germline, CDR1 is LNHDA and CDR2 SQIVND (reference sequence). CDR3 sequence reads: CASSSRGWNEQFF. Written as DNA, the CDR3 is TGTGCCAGTAGTTCCAGGGGTTGGAATGAGCAGTTCTTC.

In DNA, the CDR3 is TGTGCCAGCAGTGAGACAGGGGACTATGGCTACACCTTC. Its translation: CASSETGDYGYTF. V and J are TRBV25-1 and TRBJ1-2, with 8 bases identical to TRBD1. Germline V lookup: CDR1 MGHDK, CDR2 SYGVNS. The CDR3 runs to 13 residues. Losses at the gene ends were 3 bases for V and 3 bases for J; bases not matched to a gene: 0.

The table lists this clone with a few counts. V and J are TRBV5-1 and TRBJ2-3, with 9 bases lining up with TRBD1. This CDR3 has 15 residues. The germline CDR1 and CDR2 sequences are SGHRS and YFSETQ. The J segment lost 4 bases and the V segment lost 4 bases, leaving 7 bases of the junction unmatched. The CDR3 sequence is CASSVQGAQADTQYF. The CDR3 DNA reads as TGCGCCAGCAGCGTACAGGGGGCACAGGCAGATACGCAGTATTTT. Together with reference TRBV5-1 and TRBJ2-3, the CDR3 gives the full variable domain: KAGVTQTPRYLIKTRGQQVTLSCSPISGHRSVSWYQQTPGQGLQFLFEYFSETQRNKGNFPGRFSGRQFSNSRSEMNVSTLELGDSALYLCASSVQGAQADTQYFGPGTRLTVL.

The rearrangement uses TRBV7-8 and TRBJ2-5, with D unclear. Trimming pared 2 bases from V and 0 bases from J, leaving 10 bases between. Germline V gene lookup returns CDR1 SGHVS and CDR2 FQNEAQ. The CDR3 totals 15 residues. As DNA, the CDR3 is TGTGCCAGCAGCTTACGAACTACGTACCAAGAGACCCAGTACTTC. Translating it yields CASSLRTTYQETQYF.